These T cell receptor beta chains were read from a single sample in a study of shared clonotypes between healthy human individuals. Only in-frame clones appear in the TCRdb table, and some are missing; sequencing was by immunoSEQ multiplex PCR. The sample holds about 2.3 million clones, 93% seen once. The sequencing input was naive CD4+ T cells from PBMCs. Source of these receptors: a young man in good health. Some clones in this sample may be carry-over from other donors' samples. CDR3s include the opening cysteine and the closing phenylalanine or tryptophan. D genes are given only for firm matches. A clone size is listed for some rows: how often the clone was seen (once, few, many), or a class if it is expanded.

12	TRBV19	TRBJ2-3	-	-	TGTGCCAGTAGGCGGGACACAGATACGCAGTATTTT	CASRRDTDTQYF
14	TRBV30	TRBJ1-6	-	-	TGTGCCTGGACCCGTGAGACCGTTGACTCACCCCTCCACTTT	CAWTRETVDSPLHF
15	TRBV5-5	TRBJ2-7	-	TRBD1	TGTGCCAGCAGCCTCGTCCCGACAGGGGGCTACGAGCAGTACTTC	CASSLVPTGGYEQYF
14	TRBV6-5	TRBJ1-1	few	-	TGTGCCAGCACCGGCAGGGTGGATCGCACTGAAGCTTTCTTT	CASTGRVDRTEAFF
13	TRBV28	TRBJ1-5	-	-	TGTGCCAGCAGTTTGACAGGCAAAAGAGGTGCCCATTTT	CASSLTGKRGAHF
16	TRBV5-4	TRBJ2-7	-	-	TGTGCCAGCAGCTTGGCCGAACGGGGAGGAACCTACGAGCAGTACTTC	CASSLAERGGTYEQYF
15	TRBV23-1	TRBJ1-1	-	-	TGCGCCAGCAGTCCCGGGGTCCTTGGGAACACTGAAGCTTTCTTT	CASSPGVLGNTEAFF
16	TRBV6-1	TRBJ2-2	-	-	TGTGCCAGCAGTGAAGCGGTTGGGGGGAACACCGGGGAGCTGTTTTTT	CASSEAVGGNTGELFF
17	TRBV2	TRBJ2-4	-	TRBD2	TGTGCCAGCAGCGGCTTAGCTAGCGGGATAGCCAAAAACATTCAGTACTTC	CASSGLASGIAKNIQYF
13	TRBV7-2	TRBJ1-2	-	-	TGTGCCAGCAGCCAGGGTGTCGGCTATGGCTACACCTTC	CASSQGVGYGYTF
18	TRBV23-1	TRBJ2-4	-	-	TGCGCCAGCAGTCACCCCCTAAACCGGAGATTAGCCAAAAACATTCAGTACTTC	CASSHPLNRRLAKNIQYF
16	TRBV4-2	TRBJ1-2	-	TRBD1	TGTGCCAGCAGCCAAGCCTCTCGGGACAGGGAGAACGGCTACACCTTC	CASSQASRDRENGYTF
15	TRBV9	TRBJ2-7	-	-	TGTGCCAGCAGCGTGAGCAGCGGCATGAACTACGAGCAGTACTTC	CASSVSSGMNYEQYF
16	TRBV11-2	TRBJ1-4	-	-	TGTGCCAGCAGCTCGACCGCAACCACCCGGTCGGAAAAACTGTTTTTT	CASSSTATTRSEKLFF
13	TRBV5-4	TRBJ2-7	-	-	TGTGCCAGCAGCTTCGGGCTAGCCTACGAGCAGTACTTC	CASSFGLAYEQYF
12	TRBV28	TRBJ2-7	once	-	TGTGCCACGCTCGGACTACTCTACGAGCAGTACTTC	CATLGLLYEQYF
11	TRBV29-1	TRBJ1-1	-	-	TGCAGCGCCGCCCCGAACACTGAAGCTTTCTTT	CSAAPNTEAFF
16	TRBV7-2	TRBJ2-5	once	TRBD2	TGTGCCAGCAGCCTGGGGACTAGCACTGGGATTGGGACCCAGTACTTC	CASSLGTSTGIGTQYF